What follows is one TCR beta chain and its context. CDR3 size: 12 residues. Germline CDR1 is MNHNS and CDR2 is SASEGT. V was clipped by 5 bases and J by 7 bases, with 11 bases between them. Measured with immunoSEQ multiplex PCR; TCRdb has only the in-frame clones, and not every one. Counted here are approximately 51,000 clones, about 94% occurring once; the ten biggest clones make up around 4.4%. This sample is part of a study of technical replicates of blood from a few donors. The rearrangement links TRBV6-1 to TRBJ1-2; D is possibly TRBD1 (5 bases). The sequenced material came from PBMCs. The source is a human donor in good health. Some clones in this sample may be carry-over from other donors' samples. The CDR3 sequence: CASSLTVSGYTF. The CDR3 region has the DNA TGTGCCAGCAGTTTGACAGTCTCTGGCTACACCTTC.